This TCR beta chain stems from a study of blood T cells in healthy people across ages. The second PCR ran roughly 6 to 11 cycles with a sample-barcoded 5' primer and J-beta primers. TCRdb reprocessed the 5' RACE reads via MiXCR and lists one record per CDR3 protein. The table records some 1.8 million distinct CDR3 sequences, 39% of them present only once. V dropped 5 bases and J dropped 6 bases, with 10 bases sitting between them. The CDR3 consists of 12 residues. Germline V gene sequence: CDR1 LNHNV, CDR2 YYDKDF (reference sequence). The sequenced material came from blood. The V gene is TRBV15, the J gene TRBJ1-2, with a weak D call TRBD1 (6 bases). The receptor comes from a human donor in good health. The CDR3 is CATSENRDGYTF. CDR3 bases: TGTGCCACCAGCGAAAACAGGGATGGCTACACCTTC. The full variable domain, in which reference TRBV15 and TRBJ1-2 provide the parts outside the CDR3, is DAMVIQNPRYQVTQFGKPVTLSCSQTLNHNVMYWYQQKSSQAPKLLFHYYDKDFNNEADTPDNFQSRRPNTSFCFLDIRSPGLGDTAMYLCATSENRDGYTFGSGTRLTVV.